This note documents a single T cell receptor (beta chain) sequence. The antigen is not known. The data originate from a study of post-analysis software for immune sequencing data. General observations from the study: Compared with controls, patients showed significantly lower normalized Chao1 diversity.

Researchers reported that TCR beta cDNA libraries carried unique molecular identifiers. Each CDR3 protein is one row after TCRdb ran MiXCR on the PCR reads. The table shows about 430,000 distinct CDR3 sequences, with roughly 38% occurring only once. The receptor's source is a girl aged 2 to 9 with multiple sclerosis. The sequencing sample was made of blood.

CDR3 nucleotides: TGTGCCAGCAGTTTACATACAGGGCGTTCTAACTATGGCTACACCTTC. This gives the protein CASSLHTGRSNYGYTF. V and J are TRBV28 and TRBJ1-2; D is perhaps TRBD1 (6 bases). Trimming left V 2 bases short and J 0 bases short, with 13 bases between. Germline loops: CDR1 MDHEN, CDR2 SYDVKM. The CDR3 is 16 amino acids.